The rows below give T cell receptor beta chains drawn from one sample of a study of beta chain features in type 1 diabetes. Generated by immunoSEQ multiplex PCR, the TCRdb table keeps only in-frame clones and is missing some. In the table there are about 930,000 clones, about 17% of which are singletons. Material for sequencing was naive CD4+ T cells from blood. These receptors all come from a woman aged 18 to 35 in good health. Each CDR3 is given with its conserved first and last residue. Fields, in order: D gene, J gene, V gene, clone size, CDR3 DNA, CDR3 protein. The D gene is left open where the match is weak. Size is stated for part of the rows, as once, few or many counts, or as a class when the clone is expanded.

TRBD1,TRBJ1-5,TRBV7-9,many,TGTGCCAGCAGCTTAGGTACCAGGGGGCTAGTTCAGCCCCAGCATTTT,CASSLGTRGLVQPQHF
TRBD1,TRBJ1-1,TRBV10-3,few,TGTGCCATCAGTCCGGGACAGGGTTTGAGCACTGAAGCTTTCTTT,CAISPGQGLSTEAFF
NA,TRBJ2-6,TRBV25-1,few,TGTGCCAGCAGTGCTCGGCAATCTGGGGCCAACGTCCTGACTTTC,CASSARQSGANVLTF
NA,TRBJ1-1,TRBV19,few,TGTGCCAGTAGTATATGGACGAACACTGAAGCTTTCTTT,CASSIWTNTEAFF
NA,TRBJ1-1,TRBV15,NA,TGTGCCACCAATACAGGGCGGCGCACTGAAGCTTTCTTT,CATNTGRRTEAFF
NA,TRBJ2-7,TRBV2,NA,TGTGCCAGCAAACAGGACCCCTACGAGCAGTACTTC,CASKQDPYEQYF
NA,TRBJ2-7,TRBV10-3,NA,TGTGCCATCAGTAGGGACGCCACCTACGAGCAGTACTTC,CAISRDATYEQYF
TRBD1,TRBJ2-5,TRBV7-9,few,TGTGCCAGCAGCTTGAGGACAGGGGGCGGAGAGACCCAGTACTTC,CASSLRTGGGETQYF
NA,TRBJ1-5,TRBV7-2,few,TGTGCCAGCAGCTTATCAGGGACGAGCAATCAGCCCCAGCATTTT,CASSLSGTSNQPQHF
NA,TRBJ2-6,TRBV28,NA,TGTGCCAGCAGTTTTGAGGGGTTGGGATTAGTTGGGGCCAACGTCCTGACTTTC,CASSFEGLGLVGANVLTF
NA,TRBJ2-6,TRBV5-1,NA,TGCGCCAGCTCCGGGGTCGGAGACTCTGGGGCCAACGTCCTGACTTTC,CASSGVGDSGANVLTF
NA,TRBJ1-2,TRBV28,once,TGTGCCAGCAGTCCCGGGACTATTTATGGCTACACCTTC,CASSPGTIYGYTF
TRBD2,TRBJ2-1,TRBV7-2,few,TGTGCCAGCAGCTTATTTCTTCCCGGGAGGGGGGGGTATGAGCAGTTCTTC,CASSLFLPGRGGYEQFF
NA,TRBJ1-2,TRBV19,NA,TGTGCCAGTAGCCAAACCCCCGGGGATGGCTACACCTTC,CASSQTPGDGYTF
NA,TRBJ2-3,TRBV28,few,TGTGCCAGCAGTCCCTGGAGGTTGACCGGCACAGATACGCAGTATTTT,CASSPWRLTGTDTQYF
NA,TRBJ1-2,TRBV5-1,NA,TGCGCCAGCAGGGTACAACAAGGTGCCTATGGCTACACCTTC,CASRVQQGAYGYTF
NA,TRBJ2-1,TRBV29-1,NA,TGCAGCGTTGGCCTAGGCAGGGCCCAAGCCTACAATGAGCAGTTCTTC,CSVGLGRAQAYNEQFF
TRBD2,TRBJ2-1,TRBV27,few,TGTGCCAGCAGGACTAGCGGATACAATGAGCAGTTCTTC,CASRTSGYNEQFF
NA,TRBJ2-3,TRBV2,NA,TGTGCCAGCAGAGTTTTGGGCGGGACTGTTCAAGATACGCAGTATTTT,CASRVLGGTVQDTQYF
NA,TRBJ2-2,TRBV4-3,NA,TGCGCCAGCAGCCAAGACTATCGGGGTTACAGGGTAGGAACCGGGGAGCTGTTTTTT,CASSQDYRGYRVGTGELFF
NA,TRBJ2-6,TRBV4-2,few,TGTGCCAGCAGCCAAGACTACATTGGCTCTGGGGCCAACGTCCTGACTTTC,CASSQDYIGSGANVLTF
NA,TRBJ2-5,TRBV11-2,few,TGTGCCAGCAGCTTGGGGCTGCAAGAGACCCAGTACTTC,CASSLGLQETQYF
TRBD1,TRBJ2-7,TRBV28,few,TGTGCCAGCCGAGAGACAGGGTACTACGAGCAGTACTTC,CASRETGYYEQYF
TRBD1,TRBJ2-1,TRBV7-9,few,TGTGCCAGCACCAAACAGGGGGCCCCCTACAATGAGCAGTTCTTC,CASTKQGAPYNEQFF
NA,TRBJ2-5,TRBV25-1,NA,TGTGCCAGCAGTGACGGTATTAGAAGTGGTTTAGAGACCCAGTACTTC,CASSDGIRSGLETQYF
TRBD1,TRBJ1-1,TRBV19,NA,TGTGCCAGTACCTTTTTGTCGGGACAGAGAAACACTGAAGCTTTCTTT,CASTFLSGQRNTEAFF
NA,TRBJ2-2,TRBV21-1,few,TGTGCCAGCTTCGCTACGCCGAGGGAGCTGTTTTTT,CASFATPRELFF
NA,TRBJ2-7,TRBV6-6,few,TGTGCCAGCACCAGGACTTTCAACTCCTACGAGCAGTACTTC,CASTRTFNSYEQYF
TRBD2,TRBJ2-3,TRBV11-2,NA,TGTGCCAGCAGCCACGGACTAGCGGGAGGCGGATATACGCAGTATTTT,CASSHGLAGGGYTQYF
NA,TRBJ2-1,TRBV5-1,NA,TGCGCCAGCAGCCCACGACCAAGCTCCTACAATGAGCAGTTCTTC,CASSPRPSSYNEQFF
NA,TRBJ1-5,TRBV2,few,TGTGCCAGCAGCGGGGCGGCAGAATATAGCAATCAGCCCCAGCATTTT,CASSGAAEYSNQPQHF
NA,TRBJ2-3,TRBV6-4,NA,TGTGCCAGCAGTCCATTGCAAGATACGCAGTATTTT,CASSPLQDTQYF
NA,TRBJ2-7,TRBV29-1,few,TGCAGCGCGGAGGGTTCAGCTTCCTACGAGCAGTACTTC,CSAEGSASYEQYF
TRBD2,TRBJ2-4,TRBV15,NA,TGTGCCACCAGCAGAGATTTTGCGACTAGCGGAAGCAAAAACATTCAGTACTTC,CATSRDFATSGSKNIQYF
NA,TRBJ2-7,TRBV11-1,NA,TGTGCCAGCAGCTTCGAATCCTTCTACGAGCAGTACTTC,CASSFESFYEQYF
TRBD2,TRBJ2-3,TRBV5-4,NA,TGTGCCAGCAGTTCCGGACTAGCGGGAGGACGCGCCACAGATACGCAGTATTTT,CASSSGLAGGRATDTQYF
NA,TRBJ2-7,TRBV2,few,TGTGCCAGCAGGGACACAGGGGGGGGCTACGAGCAGTACTTC,CASRDTGGGYEQYF
TRBD1,TRBJ1-1,TRBV27,NA,TGTGCCAGCAGTCACAGGGGCCGAGCTGAAGCTTTCTTT,CASSHRGRAEAFF
NA,TRBJ2-1,TRBV9,NA,TGTGCCAGCAGCGTAGGTGGCGTAACTAATTACAATGAGCAGTTCTTC,CASSVGGVTNYNEQFF
TRBD1,TRBJ2-7,TRBV7-9,few,TGTGCCAGCAGCTCTCCGGGACAGGGCGTCGGTGAGCAGTACTTC,CASSSPGQGVGEQYF
TRBD1,TRBJ2-2,TRBV14,few,TGTGCCAGCAGCCAAGCCCCCTTCGTGAGGGGGCGAAATGGGGAGCTGTTTTTT,CASSQAPFVRGRNGELFF
NA,TRBJ2-3,TRBV4-2,few,TGTGCCAGCAGCCAAGATTGGGCTAGTATGGATACGCAGTATTTT,CASSQDWASMDTQYF
NA,TRBJ1-5,TRBV18,few,TGTGCCAGCTCACCACTTGGGGCAACGCGGGAGGATCAGCCCCAGCATTTT,CASSPLGATREDQPQHF
NA,TRBJ2-2,TRBV28,NA,TGTGCCAGTGGACGGCGGACGAACACCGGGGAGCTGTTTTTT,CASGRRTNTGELFF
NA,TRBJ1-1,TRBV18,few,TGTGCCAGCTCACCCCTCGAAATGAACACTGAAGCTTTCTTT,CASSPLEMNTEAFF
NA,TRBJ2-3,TRBV7-9,few,TGTGCCAGCAGCCAGGGGTATACGCAGTATTTT,CASSQGYTQYF
NA,TRBJ2-3,TRBV2,few,TGTGCCAGCAGGCGGGGCGGTTCTAGCACAGATACGCAGTATTTT,CASRRGGSSTDTQYF
NA,TRBJ2-2,TRBV7-2,NA,TGTGCCAGCAGCCCCGGCACCGGGGAGCTGTTTTTT,CASSPGTGELFF
NA,TRBJ2-7,TRBV14,few,TGTGCCAGCAGCGCGACCGGGACTTCGAGCTCCTACGAGCAGTACTTC,CASSATGTSSSYEQYF